This T cell receptor (beta chain) derives from a study of cytomegalovirus exposure and HLA in healthy donors. The study, taken as a whole, reports: Some V segments, TRBV6-2 and TRBV6-3 among them, were indistinguishable and were therefore excluded. It was around 160 TCR beta chains that were listed as cytomegalovirus-associated. Equally common other TCR beta chains were less clonally expanded than HLA-associated ones, a later analysis found.

V lost 0 bases and J 0 bases, leaving 10 bases between the germline ends. CDR1 is SGHRS, CDR2 YFSETQ, per germline. The CDR3 is made up of 16 amino acids. A multiplex PCR was run with 60 Vbeta primers and 13 Jbeta primers. Under the authors' procedure: About 12 million of tens of millions of unique TCR beta chains were shared, per a later count. Using immunoSEQ multiplex PCR, the repertoire was profiled, and TCRdb retains in-frame clones only, with some absent. V and J calls and clone size follow that table, whereas D and trimming were derived from the DNA. Of roughly 240,000 clones detected, around 80% appear once; the ten largest clones hold about 0.47%. Regarding this clone: Its antigen is unidentified.

Sequencing was performed on PBMCs. This receptor was identified in a boy between 5 and 17 years old in good health and CMV-seronegative. The genes are TRBV5-1 and TRBJ1-3, with D unclear. Here the CDR3 reads CASSLVGEGSGNTIYF. As DNA, the CDR3 is TGCGCCAGCAGCTTGGTCGGCGAGGGCTCTGGAAACACCATATATTTT. Full variable domain (rest looked up from reference TRBV5-1 and TRBJ1-3): KAGVTQTPRYLIKTRGQQVTLSCSPISGHRSVSWYQQTPGQGLQFLFEYFSETQRNKGNFPGRFSGRQFSNSRSEMNVSTLELGDSALYLCASSLVGEGSGNTIYFGEGSWLTVV.